This T cell receptor beta chain was found in a study of T cells in Graves' hyperthyroidism and ophthalmopathy. Germline loops: CDR1 MNHNS, CDR2 SASEGT. The length of the CDR3 is 14 residues. Trimming left V 2 bases short and J 2 bases short, with 9 bases between. Notes on this clonotype: The antigen is undetermined.

Study-wide points: The majority of expanded thyroid clonotypes above 0.001 also appeared in blood. A median 6.5 months before onset, the model predicted ophthalmopathy.

Amplified TCR beta CDR3 regions derived from RNA transcripts. Primed by the HTBI set, a first-round RT-PCR was run on the TCR CDR3. TCRdb reprocessed the multiplex PCR reads with MiXCR, giving one entry per CDR3 protein. The profile shows approximately 200,000 distinct CDR3 sequences, around 17% of them singletons. Graves' hyperthyroidism was deemed stable absent ophthalmopathy progression within 18 months. The PBMCs were taken from more than 8 ml of fresh peripheral blood. The chain uses TRBV6-1 and TRBJ2-5; D is unresolved. The sequencing sample was made of blood. This sequence was found in a man aged 40-49 years with Graves' hyperthyroidism. The CDR3 DNA sequence: TGTGCCAGCAGTGAATATAAAGTTCAAGAGACCCAGTACTTC. It codes for CASSEYKVQETQYF.